Below, 9 T cell receptor beta chains from the same sample are listed, as sequenced in a study of control samples from healthy donors and cancer patients. This table comes from immunoSEQ multiplex PCR, and its TCRdb copy is limited to in-frame clones, with some not included. Of approximately 170,000 clones listed, around 89% are singletons. The sample comprised blood. Every receptor here comes from a woman between 45 and 65 years old in good health.

This sequence joins TRBV3-1 (or the pseudogene TRBV3-2) and TRBJ2-3; 9 nucleotides line up with TRBD2. Looked up from germline, CDR1 is LGHDT and CDR2 is YNNKEL (reference sequence). V was clipped by 2 bases and J by 1 base; unmatched bases: 7. The CDR3 has 17 amino acids. The CDR3 is CASSQLGLAGGTDTQYF. Here the CDR3 DNA reads TGTGCCAGCAGCCAATTGGGACTAGCCGGGGGCACAGATACGCAGTATTTT.

The rearrangement links TRBV21-1 to TRBJ2-1; the table's D gene call, TRBD2, was not cross checked with the DNA. TRBV21-1 is tagged as a pseudogene. The CDR3 extends over 16 amino acids. DNA of the CDR3: TGTGCCAGCAGCCCCATCTCCGGGGGGCCTTACAATGAGCAGTTCTTC. This encodes CASSPISGGPYNEQFF.

The count of this clone is one. The chain recombines TRBV2 with TRBJ1-1, with D maybe TRBD1 (6 bases). In germline, CDR1 is SNHLY, CDR2 FYNNEI. The V and J ends lost 4 bases and 1 base respectively, with 13 bases between them. The CDR3 is made up of 15 amino acids. CDR3 in DNA: TGTGCCAGCAGTGGATTGGGCAGGGGGAACACTGAAGCTTTCTTT. Its protein is CASSGLGRGNTEAFF.

CDR3 sequence: CACSLAGGGQFRVRTEAFF. The CDR3 DNA reads as TGTGCCTGCTCCTTGGCGGGGGGCGGGCAATTCCGCGTAAGGACTGAAGCTTTCTTT. The V call is TRBV19, the J call TRBJ1-1; maybe TRBD1 (6 bases). Germline V CDR1 and CDR2: LNHDA, SQIVND (reference sequence). The CDR3 is 19 amino acids. V lost 11 bases, J lost 5 bases, and 36 bases lay in between.

The chain is built from TRBV10-3 and TRBJ1-1; D is undetermined. The CDR3 consists of 12 residues. Per the germline V gene, CDR1 is ENHRY and CDR2 is SYGVKD. The V end was cut by 7 bases, the J end by 9 bases, with 15 bases between. CDR3: CAIKGTAVKAFF. In DNA form, the CDR3 reads TGTGCCATCAAGGGAACGGCGGTAAAAGCTTTCTTT.

V gene TRBV6-5 combines with J gene TRBJ2-2, with D possibly being TRBD1 (6 bases). Germline loops: CDR1 MNHEY, CDR2 SVGAGI. This CDR3 is 13 amino acids long. V lost 6 bases and J 5 bases, leaving 10 bases between the germline ends. The CDR3 DNA is TGTGCCAGCAGGACCAGGGGTACCGGGGAGCTGTTTTTT. Translating it yields CASRTRGTGELFF.

The V and J genes are TRBV28 and TRBJ1-2; 9 positions match TRBD1. Germline V gene lookup returns CDR1 MDHEN and CDR2 SYDVKM. The CDR3 runs to 14 residues. Trimming took 5 bases from V and 7 from J; bases not matched to a gene: 8. CDR3 protein: CASSPKQGAVGYTF. The CDR3 DNA reads as TGTGCCAGCAGTCCAAAACAGGGGGCGGTTGGCTACACCTTC.

This chain uses TRBV28 with TRBJ1-4; D call uncertain. There are 11 residues in the CDR3. CDR1 is MDHEN and CDR2 is SYDVKM in the germline V gene. V was trimmed by 9 bases and J by 3 bases, leaving 5 bases between them. DNA for the CDR3: TGTGCCAGTGGGTCTAATGAAAAACTGTTTTTT. This encodes CASGSNEKLFF.

This rearrangement joins TRBV6-5 to TRBJ1-1, with D perhaps matching TRBD1 (5 bases). The germline V gene has CDR1 MNHEY and CDR2 SVGAGI. CDR3 size: 13 residues. V was trimmed by 2 bases and J by 7 bases, leaving 11 bases between them. In DNA, the CDR3 is TGTGCCAGCAGTTACCCCGGGACGGGTGAAGCTTTCTTT. Translation: CASSYPGTGEAFF.